These 30 T cell receptor beta chains were all obtained from the same sample, sequenced in a study of blood T cell repertoires in COVID-19. The data were produced by immunoSEQ multiplex PCR, yet TCRdb's version contains in-frame clones alone and is incomplete. Among roughly 60,000 clones listed, 70% to 90% were seen once. Sequenced input: peripheral blood. The receptors here all came from a human donor in a cohort sampled during active COVID-19.

This clone was seen once. In DNA form, the CDR3 reads TGTGCCAGCAGTTCCGGGACAGGGCCACCTAACTATGGCTACACCTTC. Protein: CASSSGTGPPNYGYTF. The chain joins TRBV6-4 to TRBJ1-2, with 9 bases matching TRBD1. This CDR3 is 16 amino acids long. Germline assignment: CDR1 MRHNA and CDR2 SNTAGT. J was trimmed by 0 bases and V by 5 bases; bases with no gene match: 7.

The chain employs TRBV4-2 and TRBJ2-7, with D tentatively TRBD2 (5 bases). Trimming removed 0 bases at V and 2 bases at J, with 11 bases between. CDR1 is LGHNA, CDR2 YNFKEQ, per germline. The CDR3 loop spans 15 amino acids. In DNA, the CDR3 is TGTGCCAGCAGCCAAGATTATGGGAGTGCCTACGAGCAGTACTTC. Protein sequence: CASSQDYGSAYEQYF.

CDR3 sequence (DNA): TGCGCCAGCAGCTCCCGGGAGGGAATAGTCACTGAAGCTTTCTTT. Amino acids: CASSSREGIVTEAFF. The gene calls are TRBV4-3 and TRBJ1-1; no clear D. This CDR3 comprises 15 residues. The germline CDR1 and CDR2 sequences are LGHNA and YSLEER. Trimming took off 5 bases at V and 4 bases at J, with 17 bases between the two ends.

The chain carries TRBV29-1 and TRBJ1-2; possible D gene TRBD1, 6 bases. Germline CDR1 SQVTM, CDR2 ANQGSEA. Deletions cut 7 bases from V and 1 base from J, with 13 bases between. The CDR3 sequence is 13 residues long. The CDR3 DNA reads as TGCAGCGCCAACAGGGATGATAACTATGGCTACACCTTC. Translating gives CSANRDDNYGYTF.

The chain joins TRBV27 to TRBJ2-7; maybe TRBD1 (6 bases). The CDR3 contains 16 residues. CDR1 is MNHEY, CDR2 SMNVEV, per germline (reference sequence). V was shortened by 9 bases and J by 3 bases, with 24 bases between the two germline ends. The CDR3 region is CASHTLSQGHVYEQYF. DNA for the CDR3: TGTGCCAGTCATACTCTTTCCCAGGGGCATGTCTACGAGCAGTACTTC.

The chain is built from TRBV4-1 and TRBJ1-2; 9 nucleotides align to TRBD1. Germline assignment: CDR1 MGHRA and CDR2 YSYEKL. J gave up 7 bases and V 2 bases, and 8 bases lay outside the gene matches. The CDR3 is 15 amino acids. CDR3 coding DNA: TGCGCCAGCAGCCAATCCCTCACAGGGGGCCGTGGCTACACCTTC. Its translation is CASSQSLTGGRGYTF.

CDR3 loop: CASSQDRQGPYEQYF. DNA of the CDR3: TGCGCCAGCAGCCAAGATCGACAGGGCCCCTACGAGCAGTACTTC. This chain connects TRBV4-3 to TRBJ2-7, with 7 bases that match TRBD1. Germline assignment: CDR1 LGHNA and CDR2 YSLEER. CDR3 size: 15 residues. V dropped 0 bases and J dropped 2; count of bases not matched to a gene: 4.

The CDR3 spells CASGPGGAPTDTQYF. CDR3 in DNA: TGTGCCAGCGGGCCGGGGGGGGCCCCCACAGATACGCAGTATTTT. The chain is built from TRBV27 and TRBJ2-3; 8 nucleotides align to TRBD2. Trimming removed 8 bases from V and 2 bases from J; junction bases left unmatched: 9. The germline gives CDR1 MNHEY, CDR2 SMNVEV (reference sequence). CDR3 length: 15 residues.

V gene TRBV7-6 combines with J gene TRBJ2-2; tentative D call: TRBD1 (5 bases). The germline V gene encodes CDR1 SGHVS and CDR2 FNYEAQ. Trimming stripped 4 bases from V and 3 bases from J, with 15 bases between. This CDR3 has 16 amino acids. CDR3 sequence reads: CASSSDRDGYTGELFF. The CDR3 DNA is TGTGCCAGCAGCTCAGACAGAGACGGATACACCGGGGAGCTGTTTTTT.

This sequence joins TRBV19 and TRBJ1-4; TRBD1 is a possible D gene (6 bases). This CDR3 is built from 14 residues. The germline V gene has CDR1 LNHDA and CDR2 SQIVND (reference sequence). Between the trimmed V and J ends, which lost 3 bases and 6 bases, there was a span of 11 bases. The CDR3 DNA follows: TGTGCCAGTAGTATTGCTGGGGGCGATGAAAAACTGTTTTTT. It yields the protein CASSIAGGDEKLFF.

Here the CDR3 DNA reads TGTGCCACCAGCAGCCGGGACAGAAACACCGGGGAGCTGTTTTTT. Translating it yields CATSSRDRNTGELFF. The genes are TRBV15 and TRBJ2-2; 7 nucleotides match TRBD1. Germline-derived CDR1 and CDR2 are LNHNV and YYDKDF (reference sequence). V was pared by 3 bases and J by 2 bases, with 3 bases of the junction left unmatched. The CDR3 is 15 residues long.

This chain joins TRBV23-1 and TRBJ1-1; 9 bases are a match to TRBD1. TRBV23-1 is sorted into the ORF group, with uncertain function. The CDR3 is 15 amino acids. After removal of 4 bases from V and 1 base from J, the junction contained 4 bases not matched to a gene. CDR3 nucleotides: TGCGCCAGCAGTCCAAGGGACAGGGCGAACACTGAAGCTTTCTTT. Its protein product is CASSPRDRANTEAFF.

The rearrangement joins TRBV5-5 to TRBJ1-2, with 7 nucleotides matching TRBD1. CDR1 and CDR2 from the germline V gene are SGHKS and YYEKEE (reference sequence). The CDR3 runs to 17 residues. Germline trimming cut 4 bases from V and 4 bases from J; bases unmatched to any gene: 16. The CDR3 loop reads CASSPAVGEGAVYGYTF. As DNA, the CDR3 is TGTGCCAGCAGCCCCGCGGTGGGTGAGGGGGCGGTCTATGGCTACACCTTC.

The V gene is TRBV18, the J gene TRBJ1-2; the D is unclear. Trimming took off 1 base at V and 4 bases at J, with 16 bases between the two ends. CDR1 is KGHSH, CDR2 LQKENI, per germline. This CDR3 has 16 amino acids. The CDR3 DNA sequence: TGTGCCAGCTCACCACGCAACGCGGGAGAGGTCTATGGCTACACCTTC. Translated: CASSPRNAGEVYGYTF.

The rearrangement uses TRBV7-9 and TRBJ2-7, with 9 bases fitting TRBD1. Per germline, CDR1 SEHNR and CDR2 FQNEAQ (reference sequence). The CDR3 has 16 amino acids. The trim removed 8 bases at V and 1 base at J, leaving 12 bases unmatched. The CDR3 nucleotides are TGTGCCAGCCGGATACACGGACAGGGGCATTCCTACGAGCAGTACTTC. Translation: CASRIHGQGHSYEQYF.

The chain has TRBV21-1 and TRBJ2-7; the tabulated D call, TRBD2, remains unverified against the DNA. TRBV21-1 is designated a pseudogene. The CDR3 covers 19 residues. The CDR3 loop is CASSKAGLAGVDVTYEQYF. Here the CDR3 DNA reads TGTGCCAGCAGCAAAGCCGGACTAGCGGGAGTAGACGTCACCTACGAGCAGTACTTC.

V is TRBV29-1 and J is TRBJ2-7, with 10 bases lining up with TRBD1. The germline V gene encodes CDR1 SQVTM and CDR2 ANQGSEA. Trimming removed 7 bases from V and 0 bases from J; junction bases left unmatched: 9. This CDR3 has 15 amino acids. The chain's CDR3 is CSATSRDRGSYEQYF. The CDR3 DNA sequence: TGCAGCGCAACAAGTCGGGACAGGGGCTCCTACGAGCAGTACTTC.

The genes are TRBV19 and TRBJ1-2; D is uncertain. CDR3 length: 12 residues. Germline V lookup: CDR1 LNHDA, CDR2 SQIVND (reference sequence). Between the trimmed V and J ends, which lost 9 bases and 0 bases, there was a span of 8 bases. The CDR3 loop reads CASSGTNYGYTF. Written as DNA, the CDR3 is TGTGCCAGCTCGGGGACTAACTATGGCTACACCTTC.

In DNA form, the CDR3 reads TGTGCCAGCAGCTTGGGCAGGGATCAGCCCCAGCATTTT. Protein: CASSLGRDQPQHF. The rearrangement links TRBV7-9 to TRBJ1-5; perhaps TRBD1 as D (5 bases). Trimming removed 3 bases at V and 5 bases at J, with 8 bases between. This CDR3 has 13 amino acids. Looked up from germline, CDR1 is SEHNR and CDR2 is FQNEAQ (reference sequence).

Only one count was recorded for this clone. The rearrangement links TRBV28 to TRBJ2-7; possibly TRBD2 for D (5 bases). The CDR3 totals 15 residues. Germline CDR1 is MDHEN and CDR2 is SYDVKM. V was pared by 3 bases and J by 5 bases, with 17 bases between. Here the CDR3 DNA reads TGTGCCAGCAGTTTGTTTCGGGGTTCGGGCAACGAGCAGTACTTC. This translates into CASSLFRGSGNEQYF.

This rearrangement joins TRBV6-2 or TRBV6-3 to TRBJ2-1; 10 bases match TRBD1. Germline V gene lookup returns CDR1 MNHEY and CDR2 SVGEGT. The trim removed 5 bases at V and 13 bases at J, leaving 26 bases unmatched. The CDR3 sequence is 19 residues long. DNA for the CDR3: TGTGCCAGCAGTGGGGACGGGACAGGGGTAGGTGCCCCAGTTAAATTACAGTTCTTC. It yields the protein CASSGDGTGVGAPVKLQFF.

V usage is TRBV12-3 or TRBV12-4 and J usage is TRBJ2-7; possible D gene TRBD1, 6 bases. V dropped 8 bases and J dropped 4 bases, with 12 bases sitting between them. This CDR3 is built from 12 residues. The CDR3 region is CASRGQSYEQYF. Here the CDR3 DNA reads TGTGCCAGCCGCGGACAGTCTTACGAGCAGTACTTC.

The rearrangement links TRBV6-5 to TRBJ1-2; no definite D call. The CDR3 length is 14 residues. Germline loops: CDR1 MNHEY, CDR2 SVGAGI. Trimming shortened V by 6 bases and J by 5 bases, and 16 bases separated the two germline ends. CDR3 coding DNA: TGTGCCAGCAGCCTTTCAGGCCAAGGTTATGGCTACACCTTC. It encodes CASSLSGQGYGYTF.

The chain is built from TRBV19 and TRBJ1-5, with D hard to call. The CDR3 consists of 15 residues. Trimming pared 0 bases from V and 3 bases from J, leaving 9 bases between. Germline CDR1 and CDR2: LNHDA and SQIVND (reference sequence). The CDR3 sequence: CASSIEGLNNQPQHF. CDR3 nucleotide sequence: TGTGCCAGTAGTATAGAAGGACTCAACAATCAGCCCCAGCATTTT.

This chain connects TRBV24-1 to TRBJ1-1; D gene ambiguous. The V and J ends lost 3 bases and 0 bases respectively, with 7 bases between them. The CDR3 has 14 residues. In germline, CDR1 is KGHDR, CDR2 SFDVKD. The CDR3 here is CATSDTGMNTEAFF. Here the CDR3 DNA reads TGTGCCACCAGTGATACGGGGATGAACACTGAAGCTTTCTTT.

The gene calls are TRBV19 and TRBJ2-7; 10 bases are a match to TRBD2. This CDR3 has 16 residues. Trimming cost V 6 bases and J 0 bases; bases outside gene matches: 8. From germline, CDR1 is LNHDA and CDR2 SQIVND (reference sequence). CDR3 protein: CASSVTGLADSYEQYF. CDR3 nucleotide sequence: TGTGCCAGTAGCGTAACTGGACTAGCGGACTCCTACGAGCAGTACTTC. The whole variable domain, filled in from reference TRBV19 and TRBJ2-7, reads DGGITQSPKYLFRKEGQNVTLSCEQNLNHDAMYWYRQDPGQGLRLIYYSQIVNDFQKGDIAEGYSVSREKKESFPLTVTSAQKNPTAFYLCASSVTGLADSYEQYFGPGTRLTVT.

The rearrangement joins TRBV4-1 to TRBJ2-1; 9 positions agree with TRBD2. V shed 2 bases and J 6 bases; nucleotides not matched to a gene: 8. The CDR3 is 16 residues long. The germline CDR1 and CDR2 sequences are MGHRA and YSYEKL. The CDR3 loop is CASSQISGGLLNEQFF. CDR3 DNA sequence: TGCGCCAGCAGCCAAATTAGCGGGGGCCTACTCAATGAGCAGTTCTTC.

J is TRBJ1-2 and V is TRBV9, with 9 positions matching TRBD1. This CDR3 region has 14 residues. In germline, CDR1 is SGDLS, CDR2 YYNGEE. V shed 4 bases, J shed 6 bases, and the junction held 7 bases outside the gene matches. The CDR3 DNA follows: TGTGCCAGCAGCCCGGGACAGGGTAGAAATGGCTACACCTTC. Protein sequence: CASSPGQGRNGYTF.

This clone was seen a single time. This chain links TRBV30 with TRBJ1-2, with D unclear. V shed 4 bases and J shed 3 bases, with 24 bases lying between them. The CDR3 has 17 residues. From germline, CDR1 is GTSNPN and CDR2 SVGIG (reference sequence). The CDR3: CAWNIGQSGGVYYGYTF. CDR3 nucleotide sequence: TGTGCCTGGAATATTGGGCAATCGGGCGGGGTGTACTATGGCTACACCTTC.

The CDR3 loop is CASSSVQGFEKLFF. In DNA form, the CDR3 reads TGTGCCAGCAGCTCCGTACAGGGGTTTGAAAAACTGTTTTTT. The rearrangement links TRBV7-9 to TRBJ1-4; 7 bases agree with TRBD1. The V gene's germline CDR1 is SEHNR and CDR2 FQNEAQ (reference sequence). V trimming: 4 bases; J trimming: 7 bases; junction bases outside the gene matches: 6. The CDR3 consists of 14 residues.